Detailed here is one T cell receptor (beta chain). Participants were aged about 18 to 95 years, lived in some 23 US areas, and enrolled virtually. Two negative PCRs, clearance, or symptom resolution were required of recovered Cohort 3 donors. As processed by the authors: The authors estimated nucleated cell counts from reference gene primer amplification. Profiled with immunoSEQ multiplex PCR; TCRdb holds only in-frame clones, not every one. V and J calls plus clone size are reproduced from that table; the DNA served to infer D and trimming. The data contain about 170,000 clones, 70% to 90% of them singletons. Trimming cost V 5 bases and J 3 bases, with 5 bases left between them. The CDR3 extends over 11 amino acids. From germline, CDR1 is MNHEY and CDR2 SVGEGT. The data were obtained in a study of blood T cell repertoires in COVID-19. Study in general: The United States, Italy and Spain provided the acute and convalescent COVID-19 samples.

The origin of this receptor is a woman younger than 35 who had recovered from COVID-19. The rearrangement joins TRBV6-2 or TRBV6-3 to TRBJ2-7; no reliable D call. Sample: PBMCs or T cells enriched from blood (not recorded which). The CDR3 coding sequence is TGTGCCAGCAGTAACAGCTACGAGCAGTACTTC. Translating it yields CASSNSYEQYF.